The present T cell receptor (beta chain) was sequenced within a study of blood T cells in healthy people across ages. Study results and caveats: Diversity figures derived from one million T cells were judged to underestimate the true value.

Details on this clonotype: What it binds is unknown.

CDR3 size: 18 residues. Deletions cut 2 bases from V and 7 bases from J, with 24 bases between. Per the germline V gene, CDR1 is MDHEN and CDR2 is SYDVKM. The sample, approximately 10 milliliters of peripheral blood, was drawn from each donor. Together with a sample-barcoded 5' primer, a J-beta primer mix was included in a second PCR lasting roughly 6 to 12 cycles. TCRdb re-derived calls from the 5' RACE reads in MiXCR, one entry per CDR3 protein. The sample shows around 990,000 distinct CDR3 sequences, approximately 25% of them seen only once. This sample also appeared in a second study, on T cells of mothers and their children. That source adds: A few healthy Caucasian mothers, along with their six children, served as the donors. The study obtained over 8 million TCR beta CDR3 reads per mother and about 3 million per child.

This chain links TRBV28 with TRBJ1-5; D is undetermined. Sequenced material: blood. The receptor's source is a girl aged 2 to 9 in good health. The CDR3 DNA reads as TGTGCCAGCAGTTTAACCATGGTTCCCGGACCGTTAGGACAGCCCCAGCATTTT. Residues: CASSLTMVPGPLGQPQHF.